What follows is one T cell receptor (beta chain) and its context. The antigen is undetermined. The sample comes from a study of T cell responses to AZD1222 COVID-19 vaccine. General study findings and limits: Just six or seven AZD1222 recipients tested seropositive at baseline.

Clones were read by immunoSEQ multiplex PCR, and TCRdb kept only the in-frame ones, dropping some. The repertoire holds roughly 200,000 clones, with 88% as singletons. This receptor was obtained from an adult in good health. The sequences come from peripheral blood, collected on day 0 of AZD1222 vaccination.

The CDR3 DNA sequence: TGTGCCAGCAGCTTATGGGGACAGTCCGCCTCTGGAAACACCATATATTTT. It is translated as CASSLWGQSASGNTIYF. This chain joins TRBV7-9 and TRBJ1-3, with 7 bases aligning to TRBD1. The trim removed 2 bases at V and 0 bases at J, leaving 7 bases unmatched. Germline values: CDR1 SEHNR, CDR2 FQNEAQ (reference sequence). The CDR3 is 17 residues long.